This T cell receptor (beta chain) was captured in a study of identical twins. Every donor was a healthy Caucasian. Study observations and caveats: Diverse VJ usage suggested most zero-insertion clonotypes were not invariant T cells. Where beta out-of-frame sequences were concerned, excess twin sharing was weaker.

This clonotype was recorded many times. No antigen is known for it. MiXCR, applied by TCRdb to the 5' RACE reads, yields one record per CDR3 protein. The sample has 200,000 to 300,000 distinct CDR3 sequences, roughly 7.5% seen once. These data were also filed under a second study, of yellow fever vaccine responses in identical twins.

This receptor was obtained from a woman younger than 35 in good health. Source material: CD8+ T cells sorted from blood.

The CDR3 DNA reads as TGTGCCATCAGTGTGAGTCCGGGCCCCAATGACACAGATACGCAGTATTTT. This gives the protein CAISVSPGPNDTDTQYF. The gene calls are TRBV10-3 and TRBJ2-3; D is ambiguous. This CDR3 is built from 17 residues. Germline values: CDR1 ENHRY, CDR2 SYGVKD. The ends were cut back, 4 bases at V and 2 bases at J, with 19 bases in the middle.